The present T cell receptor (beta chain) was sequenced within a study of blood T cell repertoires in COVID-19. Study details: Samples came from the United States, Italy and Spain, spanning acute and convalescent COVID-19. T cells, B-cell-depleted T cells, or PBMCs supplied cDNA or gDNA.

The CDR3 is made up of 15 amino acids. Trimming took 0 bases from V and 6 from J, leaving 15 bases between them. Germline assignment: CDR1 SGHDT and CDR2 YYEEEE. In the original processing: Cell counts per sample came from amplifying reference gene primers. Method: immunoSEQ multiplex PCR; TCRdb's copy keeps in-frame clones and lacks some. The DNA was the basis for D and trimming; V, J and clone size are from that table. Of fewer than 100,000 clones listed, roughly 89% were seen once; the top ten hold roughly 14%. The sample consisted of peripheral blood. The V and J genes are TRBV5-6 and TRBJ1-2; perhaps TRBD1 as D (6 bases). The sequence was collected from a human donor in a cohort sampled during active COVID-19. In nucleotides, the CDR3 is TGTGCCAGCAGCTTGGGGTTAAAACAGGGAAATGGCTACACCTTC. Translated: CASSLGLKQGNGYTF.